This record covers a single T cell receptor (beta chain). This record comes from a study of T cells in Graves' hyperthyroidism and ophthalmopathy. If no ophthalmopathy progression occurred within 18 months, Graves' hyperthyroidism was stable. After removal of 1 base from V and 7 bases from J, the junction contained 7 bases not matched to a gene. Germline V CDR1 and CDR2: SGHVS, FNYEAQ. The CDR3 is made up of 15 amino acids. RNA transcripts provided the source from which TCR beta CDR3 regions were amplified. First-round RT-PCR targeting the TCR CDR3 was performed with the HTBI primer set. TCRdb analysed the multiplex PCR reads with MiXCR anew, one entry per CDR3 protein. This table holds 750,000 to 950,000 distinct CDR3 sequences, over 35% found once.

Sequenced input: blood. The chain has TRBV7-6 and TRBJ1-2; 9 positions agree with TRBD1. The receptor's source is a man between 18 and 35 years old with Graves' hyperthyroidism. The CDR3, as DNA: TGTGCCAGCAGCTTAGAGACAGGGGGAGTGAGTGGCTACACCTTC. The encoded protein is CASSLETGGVSGYTF.